The 20 T cell receptor beta chains presented below share a single source sample, sequenced in a study of T cells in localized non-small cell lung cancer. Profiled with immunoSEQ multiplex PCR; TCRdb holds only in-frame clones, not every one. The sample shows fewer than 40,000 clones, approximately 88% of them seen only once. This sample comprised peripheral blood, obtained before any cancer treatment. The source of these receptors is a female donor at least 60 years old with stage I lung adenocarcinoma.

The V call is TRBV6-5, the J call TRBJ2-5; D is undetermined. CDR1 is MNHEY, CDR2 SVGAGI, per germline. Trimming stripped 0 bases from V and 5 bases from J, with 4 bases between. There are 12 residues in the CDR3. The CDR3 reads CASSYSSETQYF. CDR3 in DNA: TGTGCCAGCAGTTACTCTAGTGAGACCCAGTACTTC.

The chain joins TRBV19 to TRBJ1-2, with D possibly TRBD1 on 5 matching bases. Trimming shortened V by 3 bases and J by 0 bases, and 17 bases separated the two germline ends. Germline values: CDR1 LNHDA, CDR2 SQIVND (reference sequence). The CDR3 has 17 amino acids. As DNA, the CDR3 is TGTGCCAGTAGTATCCCAGGGCCGCAAAGAGCTAACTATGGCTACACCTTC. Its protein is CASSIPGPQRANYGYTF.

This sequence joins TRBV29-1 and TRBJ2-1; D may be TRBD1 (6 bases). Germline assignment: CDR1 SQVTM and CDR2 ANQGSEA. This CDR3 is 15 amino acids long. CDR3 protein: CSGQTYPLGLGEQFF. CDR3 nucleotide sequence: TGCAGTGGACAGACTTACCCACTAGGGTTGGGTGAGCAGTTCTTC.

The gene calls are TRBV19 and TRBJ2-1; 7 bases align to TRBD2. Trimming cost V 4 bases and J 5 bases; bases outside gene matches: 5. The CDR3 is made up of 14 amino acids. Germline CDR1 and CDR2: LNHDA and SQIVND (reference sequence). CDR3 loop: CASSTTGGNNEQFF. The CDR3 region has the DNA TGTGCCAGTAGTACGACCGGGGGGAACAATGAGCAGTTCTTC.

This sequence joins TRBV19 and TRBJ2-2, with TRBD2 as a possible D gene (6 bases). CDR1 is LNHDA, CDR2 SQIVND, per germline (reference sequence). V lost 9 bases, J lost 6 bases, and 14 bases lay in between. The CDR3 contains 13 residues. CDR3 loop: CASLAGWSGELFF. DNA for the CDR3: TGTGCCAGCCTGGCGGGGTGGTCCGGGGAGCTGTTTTTT.

The J gene is TRBJ2-5, the V gene TRBV28, with D possibly TRBD2 on 5 matching bases. This CDR3 is 12 amino acids long. V was trimmed by 7 bases and J by 7 bases, leaving 13 bases between them. Germline loops: CDR1 MDHEN, CDR2 SYDVKM. The CDR3, as DNA: TGTGCCAGCACCTCGGGGTCCGGGACCCAGTACTTC. It encodes CASTSGSGTQYF.

The chain links TRBV27 to TRBJ2-7, with 7 bases aligning to TRBD2. The CDR3 is made up of 17 amino acids. Trimming removed 2 bases from V and 2 bases from J; junction bases left unmatched: 12. Germline V gene data show CDR1 as MNHEY and CDR2 as SMNVEV (reference sequence). The CDR3 sequence is CASSLRGNQRDTYEQYF. CDR3 sequence (DNA): TGTGCCAGCAGTTTACGAGGGAACCAGCGGGATACCTACGAGCAGTACTTC.

DNA of the CDR3: TGTGCCAGCAGCCGCGGGCAAAACACTGAAGCTTTCTTT. Its protein is CASSRGQNTEAFF. The chain is built from TRBV7-9 and TRBJ1-1; D gene unclear. The CDR3 consists of 13 residues. V was clipped by 5 bases and J by 2 bases, with 9 bases between them. Germline loops: CDR1 SEHNR, CDR2 FQNEAQ (reference sequence).

The rearrangement joins TRBV25-1 to TRBJ1-4, with D possibly being TRBD1 (6 bases). Germline CDR1 MGHDK, CDR2 SYGVNS. The CDR3 runs 15 residues. Trimming cost V 4 bases and J 3 bases, with 12 bases left between them. CDR3 in amino acids: CASSGHRVSNEKLFF. The CDR3 DNA reads as TGTGCCAGCAGTGGTCACAGGGTGTCTAATGAAAAACTGTTTTTT.

Points on this clone: This specimen includes other DNA sequences encoding the same CDR3. The chain combines TRBV4-3 with TRBJ1-1; no firm D call. The CDR3 spans 13 residues. Trimming shortened V by 0 bases and J by 11 bases, and 13 bases separated the two germline ends. Germline CDR1 reads LGHNA; CDR2 reads YSLEER. DNA for the CDR3: TGCGCCAGCAGCCAAGAGGACGGAAATGAGGCTTTCTTT. This codes for CASSQEDGNEAFF.

The sample holds a few counts of this clone. The chain links TRBV29-1 to TRBJ1-1, with D perhaps TRBD1 (6 bases). Trimming removed 1 base at V and 5 bases at J, with 14 bases between. CDR1 is SQVTM, CDR2 ANQGSEA, per germline. This CDR3 contains 14 residues. The CDR3 reads CSVEGGAGWTEAFF. CDR3 bases: TGCAGCGTTGAAGGGGGGGCAGGGTGGACTGAAGCTTTCTTT.

This chain joins TRBV18 and TRBJ1-2, with D possibly TRBD1 on 5 matching bases. This CDR3 region has 18 residues. Looked up from germline, CDR1 is KGHSH and CDR2 is LQKENI. With 2 bases removed from V and 0 bases from J, the gap between germline ends came to 19 bases. DNA for the CDR3: TGTGCCAGCTCACCAGTGGACTCAGGACAAGACCCTAACTATGGCTACACCTTC. This gives the protein CASSPVDSGQDPNYGYTF.

This rearrangement joins TRBV29-1 to TRBJ1-2, with D possibly TRBD1 on 5 matching bases. The CDR3 extends over 14 amino acids. The germline V gene encodes CDR1 SQVTM and CDR2 ANQGSEA. Trimming left V 3 bases short and J 4 bases short, with 15 bases between. CDR3 sequence reads: CSVDFGGQGYGYTF. The CDR3 DNA follows: TGCAGCGTTGATTTCGGCGGGCAGGGCTATGGCTACACCTTC.

This clone showed up just once. The chain links TRBV5-8 to TRBJ2-5; 16 positions agree with TRBD2. V lost 4 bases to trimming and J lost 5 bases; unmatched junction nucleotides: 8. Germline-derived CDR1 and CDR2 are SGHTS and YDEGEE. This CDR3 has 17 residues. As DNA, the CDR3 is TGTGCCAGCAGCCAGGGGACTAGCGGGAGGGCCACGGAGACCCAGTACTTC. Translation gives CASSQGTSGRATETQYF.

The chain carries TRBV30 and TRBJ2-4; D is ambiguous. Germline V lookup: CDR1 GTSNPN, CDR2 SVGIG (reference sequence). V was trimmed by 2 bases and J by 5 bases, leaving 10 bases between them. CDR3 length: 13 amino acids. The CDR3 nucleotides are TGTGCCTGGAGTCCGGGTGGAGAAAACATTCAGTACTTC. Translated, it gives CAWSPGGENIQYF.

V is TRBV11-3 and J is TRBJ2-5; TRBD2 aligns across 7 bases. The CDR3 runs 14 residues. Germline V gene data show CDR1 as SGHNT and CDR2 as YENEEA. Trimming removed 5 bases from V and 0 bases from J; junction bases left unmatched: 3. The CDR3 loop reads CASSPSGHQETQYF. In DNA form, the CDR3 reads TGTGCCAGCAGCCCTAGCGGCCACCAAGAGACCCAGTACTTC.

This clone was seen a single time. This chain joins TRBV5-6 and TRBJ2-1, with 11 bases that match TRBD1. In germline, CDR1 is SGHDT, CDR2 YYEEEE. The V gene end was trimmed by 4 bases and the J gene end by 7 bases; junction bases not matched to a gene: 1. This CDR3 has 13 amino acids. The CDR3 here is CASSGDRGNEQFF. CDR3 sequence (DNA): TGTGCCAGCAGCGGGGACAGGGGGAATGAGCAGTTCTTC.

This clone was recorded once. The rearrangement links TRBV19 to TRBJ1-2; 8 positions agree with TRBD1. With 7 bases clipped from V and 8 bases from J, the junction kept 12 bases outside the gene matches. The CDR3 contains 14 residues. CDR1 and CDR2 from the germline V gene are LNHDA and SQIVND (reference sequence). The CDR3 DNA reads as TGTGCCAGTACCTACCGGGCAGGGGGCCGGGGCTACACCTTC. It yields the protein CASTYRAGGRGYTF.

The chain has TRBV11-2 and TRBJ1-4; D gene unclear. The V end was cut by 5 bases, the J end by 14 bases, with 15 bases between. CDR1 and CDR2 (germline): SGHAT, FQNNGV. The CDR3 has 12 amino acids. CDR3 sequence reads: CASSQSSYGLFF. The CDR3 bases are TGTGCCAGCAGCCAGAGCTCCTACGGTCTGTTTTTT.

V and J are TRBV7-2 and TRBJ2-7; D perhaps matches TRBD2 (6 bases). This CDR3 spans 15 amino acids. Germline CDR1 and CDR2: SGHTA and FQGNSA. The germline V and J ends were trimmed by 5 bases and 1 base, with 15 bases remaining between them. The CDR3 is CASSPRASESYEQYF. CDR3 in DNA: TGTGCCAGCAGCCCCCGGGCTAGCGAGTCCTACGAGCAGTACTTC.